This record covers a single TCR beta chain. The data are from a study of blood T cell repertoires in COVID-19. Study at large: Donors in the United States, Italy and Spain gave samples during acute or convalescent COVID-19. From T cells, B-cell-depleted T cells, or PBMCs came the material, which was cDNA or gDNA.

Profiled with immunoSEQ multiplex PCR; TCRdb holds only in-frame clones, not every one. This table has some 190,000 clones, 70% to 80% appearing once. CDR1 and CDR2 from the germline V gene are MDHEN and SYDVKM. V was cut by 8 bases and J by 0 bases, with 8 bases left in between. The CDR3 is 12 amino acids. The clonotype comes from a woman between 45 and 65 years old with acute or convalescent COVID-19. Sequenced: peripheral blood. The gene calls are TRBV28 and TRBJ2-7, with D perhaps matching TRBD1 (6 bases). The DNA of the CDR3 is TGTGCCAGCCACAGGGCCTCCTACGAGCAGTACTTC. This translates into CASHRASYEQYF.